This T cell receptor (beta chain) originates from a study of PD-1 blockade in classical Hodgkin lymphoma. Broader study findings: Complete responders entered with baseline diversity on par with newly diagnosed patients, the results showed. Newly diagnosed patients had baseline TCR diversity that was reportedly lower than that of healthy donors.

Time point in this sample: cycle 4 day 1 (C4D1), after less than 7 weeks of nivolumab. Following autologous stem cell transplantation, relapse occurred in every patient, and exposure to brentuximab vedotin varied. Magnetic negative selection isolated CD8+ T cells from thawed PBMCs. About this clone itself: As yet, its antigen is unknown.

Profiled with immunoSEQ multiplex PCR; TCRdb holds only in-frame clones, not every one. The table has about 7,300 clones, 75% to 80% seen once. CDR3 size: 13 residues. The source of this sequence is a human donor with classical Hodgkin lymphoma. The chain combines TRBV21-1 with TRBJ2-3; TRBD1, as called in the table, went unchecked against the DNA. TRBV21-1 is classified as a pseudogene. The starting material was CD8+ T cells from blood, obtained before the fourth cycle of nivolumab. CDR3 in DNA: TGTGCCCCAGGGGGTAGAAGCACAGATACGCAGTATTTT. Protein sequence: CAPGGRSTDTQYF.